The 20 T cell receptor beta chains listed next were all sequenced from one sample in a study of T cell repertoires in cytomegalovirus infection. TCRdb independently ran MiXCR on the reads; one entry per CDR3 protein. The table includes 300,000 to 400,000 distinct CDR3 sequences, 9% to 9.5% detected once. The sequencing sample was made of PBMCs. The source is a human donor in good health (CMV status not recorded). Some clones in this sample may be carry-over from other donors' samples.

This clonotype was seen a few times. The chain carries TRBV2 and TRBJ1-3, with 7 positions matching TRBD1. With 6 bases clipped from V and 4 bases from J, the junction kept 9 bases outside the gene matches. CDR3 length: 15 residues. The germline CDR1 and CDR2 sequences are SNHLY and FYNNEI. CDR3 in amino acids: CASSAETGWGNTIYF. The DNA for the CDR3 is TGTGCCAGCAGCGCCGAGACAGGGTGGGGAAACACCATATATTTT.

The table lists this clonotype with a few counts. The chain links TRBV10-3 to TRBJ2-7, with D uncertain. V lost 3 bases and J lost 5, with 11 bases in between. CDR1 is ENHRY and CDR2 is SYGVKD in the germline V gene. CDR3 size: 13 residues. The CDR3 is CAISEPNVNEQYF. The CDR3 nucleotides are TGTGCCATCAGTGAACCTAACGTAAACGAGCAGTACTTC.

The sample holds many counts of this clonotype. The chain links TRBV7-8 to TRBJ2-3, with 8 bases identical to TRBD1. The germline V gene has CDR1 SGHVS and CDR2 FQNEAQ. The CDR3 is 15 residues long. V lost 6 bases and J lost 3; bases outside the gene matches: 8. The CDR3 nucleotides read TGTGCCAGCAGAGCACGACAGGGGAAGACAGATACGCAGTATTTT. It translates to CASRARQGKTDTQYF.

A word on this clonotype: This clone may be a read error of a much larger clone one base away. The chain couples TRBV12-3 or TRBV12-4 to TRBJ1-3, with D perhaps matching TRBD1 (5 bases). V was pared by 3 bases and J by 5 bases, with 17 bases between. This CDR3 has 16 amino acids. CDR3 region: CASSFGTQAGRNTIYF. The CDR3 bases are TGTGCCAGCAGTTTCGGGACCCAAGCGGGTCGAAACACCATATATTTT.

This clonotype was observed a few times. The CDR3 spells CAWSTAGLDFSSQPQHF. The CDR3 bases are TGTGCCTGGAGTACCGCGGGACTCGATTTCTCCAGTCAGCCCCAGCATTTT. The chain couples TRBV30 to TRBJ1-5; tentative D call: TRBD1 (5 bases). From germline, CDR1 is GTSNPN and CDR2 SVGIG (reference sequence). This CDR3 region has 17 residues. Trimming shortened V by 2 bases and J by 6 bases, and 23 bases separated the two germline ends.

The gene calls are TRBV20-1 and TRBJ1-2; the D gene is possibly TRBD1 (5 bases). The length of the CDR3 is 12 residues. V lost 6 bases, J lost 5 bases, and 13 bases lay in between. The germline gives CDR1 DFQATT, CDR2 SNEGSKA (reference sequence). The CDR3 bases are TGCAGTGCCTCCGGGACGGAATATGGCTACACCTTC. It yields the protein CSASGTEYGYTF.

The rearrangement joins TRBV9 to TRBJ1-6; the match to TRBD1 covers 7 bases. CDR3 size: 15 residues. Germline V CDR1 and CDR2: SGDLS, YYNGEE. V trimming: 3 bases; J trimming: 7 bases; junction bases outside the gene matches: 7. DNA for the CDR3: TGTGCCAGCAGCGCCCGGGACAGATCAAATTCACCCCTCCACTTT. Encoded protein: CASSARDRSNSPLHF.

The chain employs TRBV11-2 and TRBJ1-4; 8 bases agree with TRBD1. Germline CDR1 is SGHAT and CDR2 is FQNNGV. Trimming took 5 bases from V and 6 from J; bases not matched to a gene: 20. The CDR3 extends over 19 amino acids. The CDR3 nucleotides are TGTGCCAGCAGCCCGCTAGCGACGAAACGCAGGGGGCATCATGAAAAACTGTTTTTT. It codes for CASSPLATKRRGHHEKLFF.

This clonotype was counted only a few times. The gene calls are TRBV12-3 or TRBV12-4 and TRBJ2-6; D is uncertain. The CDR3 loop spans 15 amino acids. V was pared by 1 base and J by 4 bases, with 8 bases between. The CDR3 spells CASSLGNPGANVLTF. DNA for the CDR3: TGTGCCAGCAGTTTAGGCAATCCCGGGGCCAACGTCCTGACTTTC.

This clonotype was counted only a few times. The CDR3 reads CASSLRWNTGELFF. Here the CDR3 DNA reads TGTGCCAGCAGCTTACGATGGAACACCGGGGAGCTGTTTTTT. The chain carries TRBV7-2 and TRBJ2-2; D is undetermined. CDR1 is SGHTA and CDR2 is FQGNSA in the germline V gene. Trimming cost V 2 bases and J 1 base, with 5 bases left between them. The CDR3 is made up of 14 amino acids.

The chain has TRBV27 and TRBJ1-1, with D possibly TRBD1 on 6 matching bases. The V gene lost 4 bases and the J gene lost 2 bases, with 14 bases spanning the gap. Germline lookup yields CDR1 MNHEY and CDR2 SMNVEV (reference sequence). The CDR3 totals 15 residues. The DNA of the CDR3 is TGTGCCAGCAGTTCCCGGGGGCGCATCAACACTGAAGCTTTCTTT. Translated, it gives CASSSRGRINTEAFF.

This clonotype has at least ten counts. V and J are TRBV7-8 and TRBJ2-3, with D hard to call. Trimming took 3 bases from V and 0 from J, leaving 13 bases between them. This CDR3 region has 16 residues. Germline CDR1 SGHVS, CDR2 FQNEAQ. CDR3 in amino acids: CASSFSTAHSTDTQYF. CDR3 nucleotides: TGTGCCAGCAGCTTCTCCACGGCACATAGCACAGATACGCAGTATTTT.

To note about this clonotype: The DNA is omitted, as the CDR3 cannot be located on it reliably, and the CDR3 follows TCRdb's listing. V is TRBV29-1 and J is TRBJ1-1. Looked up from germline, CDR1 is SQVTM and CDR2 is ANQGSEA. Including both end residues, the CDR3 is 9 amino acids long. CDR3 sequence: CSVGVGTFF.

This clonotype came up many times. The chain joins TRBV7-6 to TRBJ2-3, with D perhaps matching TRBD2 (5 bases). The CDR3 is made up of 16 amino acids. Trimming pared 4 bases from V and 3 bases from J, leaving 17 bases between. Germline V gene lookup returns CDR1 SGHVS and CDR2 FNYEAQ. The CDR3 protein is CASSSQTGGGTDTQYF. The CDR3 DNA sequence: TGTGCCAGCAGCTCACAGACCGGAGGAGGAACAGATACGCAGTATTTT.

This clonotype turned up a few times. The chain uses TRBV10-2 and TRBJ1-6; D is unclear. Trimming cost V 0 bases and J 13 bases, with 13 bases left between them. Germline assignment: CDR1 WSHSY and CDR2 SAAADI. The CDR3 is 14 amino acids. The CDR3 sequence: CASSESRVRGPLHF. The CDR3 region has the DNA TGCGCCAGCAGTGAGTCGAGAGTACGTGGGCCCCTCCACTTT.

This clonotype was seen repeatedly, ten times or more. The chain couples TRBV7-9 to TRBJ1-1; D is undetermined. The V gene lost 1 base and the J gene lost 2 bases, with 8 bases spanning the gap. The CDR3 loop spans 14 amino acids. Looked up from germline, CDR1 is SEHNR and CDR2 is FQNEAQ (reference sequence). CDR3 protein: CASSLVHRNTEAFF. The DNA for the CDR3 is TGTGCCAGCAGCTTAGTCCACCGCAACACTGAAGCTTTCTTT. Full variable domain (missing parts from reference TRBV7-9 and TRBJ1-1): DTGVSQNPRHKITKRGQNVTFRCDPISEHNRLYWYRQTLGQGPEFLTYFQNEAQLEKSRLLSDRFSAERPKGSFSTLEIQRTEQGDSAMYLCASSLVHRNTEAFFGQGTRLTVV.

The gene calls are TRBV20-1 and TRBJ1-5; TRBD1 might be the D (5 bases). The CDR3 totals 15 residues. Trimming removed 2 bases from V and 3 bases from J, with 14 bases in between. Germline CDR1 and CDR2: DFQATT and SNEGSKA (reference sequence). The chain's CDR3 is CSARPRQIHNQPQHF. In DNA form, the CDR3 reads TGCAGTGCTAGACCCCGACAGATTCACAATCAGCCCCAGCATTTT.

This clonotype is a singleton in its sample. A much larger clone differs by one base, so this may be a read error. The chain carries TRBV10-3 and TRBJ1-2, with unresolved D. The CDR3 runs to 15 residues. Trimming took 3 bases from V and 3 from J, leaving 14 bases between them. Germline CDR1 and CDR2: ENHRY and SYGVKD. CDR3 bases: TGTGCCATCAGTGACTCAGCAGGATTCGACTATGGCTACACCTTC. This translates into CAISDSAGFDYGYTF.

CDR3 sequence (DNA): TGTGCCAGTAGTATCGGGACTAGCGGGGAGTACTCCTACGAGCAGTACTTC. It yields the protein CASSIGTSGEYSYEQYF. The rearrangement uses TRBV19 and TRBJ2-7, with 13 bases aligning to TRBD2. Germline CDR1 is LNHDA and CDR2 is SQIVND (reference sequence). The CDR3 covers 17 residues. V shed 3 bases, J shed 0 bases, and the junction held 5 bases outside the gene matches.

In this sample, this clonotype turned up many times. The chain is built from TRBV7-2 and TRBJ1-4; D gene unclear. This CDR3 has 14 residues. Germline V gene lookup returns CDR1 SGHTA and CDR2 FQGNSA. Trimming took 5 bases from V and 8 from J, leaving 15 bases between them. CDR3 coding DNA: TGTGCCAGCAGCCCACTGGGGATGGGCGAAAAACTGTTTTTT. The encoded protein is CASSPLGMGEKLFF.